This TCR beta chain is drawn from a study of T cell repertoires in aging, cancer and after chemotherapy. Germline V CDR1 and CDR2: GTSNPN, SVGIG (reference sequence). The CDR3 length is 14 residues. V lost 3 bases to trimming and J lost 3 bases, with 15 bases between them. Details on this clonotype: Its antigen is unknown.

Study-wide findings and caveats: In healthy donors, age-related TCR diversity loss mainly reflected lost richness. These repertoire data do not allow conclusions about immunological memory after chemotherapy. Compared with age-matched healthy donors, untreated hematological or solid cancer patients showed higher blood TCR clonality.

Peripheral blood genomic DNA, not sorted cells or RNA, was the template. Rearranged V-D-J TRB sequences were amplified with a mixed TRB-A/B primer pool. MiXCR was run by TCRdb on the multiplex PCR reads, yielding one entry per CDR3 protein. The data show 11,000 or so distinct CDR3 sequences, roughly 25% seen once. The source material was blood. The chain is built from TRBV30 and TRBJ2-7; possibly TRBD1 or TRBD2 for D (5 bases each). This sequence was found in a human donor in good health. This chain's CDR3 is CAWSPGTVLYEQYF. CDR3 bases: TGTGCCTGGAGCCCTGGGACGGTACTCTACGAGCAGTACTTC.